What follows are 27 T cell receptor beta chains derived from one specimen sequenced in a study of control samples from healthy donors and cancer patients. Sequencing used immunoSEQ multiplex PCR; TCRdb keeps in-frame clones, though not all of them. The sample carries 200,000 or so clones, about 95% recorded once. What was sequenced was blood. All receptors derive from a man over 45 in good health.

The chain has TRBV2 and TRBJ2-2, with 7 bases identical to TRBD2. This CDR3 comprises 15 residues. V lost 8 bases to trimming and J lost 1 base; unmatched junction nucleotides: 7. Germline CDR1 SNHLY, CDR2 FYNNEI. The CDR3 nucleotides read TGTGCCAGCCGGGAGGCGACGGTGAACACCGGGGAGCTGTTTTTT. Amino acids: CASREATVNTGELFF.

The chain links TRBV28 to TRBJ1-2, with a possible D match to TRBD1 (6 bases). Germline assignment: CDR1 MDHEN and CDR2 SYDVKM. V lost 8 bases to trimming and J lost 2 bases, with 9 bases between them. CDR3 size: 12 residues. The CDR3, as DNA: TGTGCCAGCCAGCAGGGGAACTATGGCTACACCTTC. Residues: CASQQGNYGYTF.

The CDR3 sequence: CASSPPTSGGTDTQYF. CDR3 in DNA: TGTGCCAGCTCACCCCCCACTAGCGGGGGCACAGATACGCAGTATTTT. The chain has TRBV18 and TRBJ2-3; 10 bases are shared with TRBD2. The trim removed 3 bases at V and 1 base at J, leaving 4 bases unmatched. CDR1 KGHSH and CDR2 LQKENI come from the germline V gene. CDR3 size: 16 residues.

The chain uses TRBV4-1 and TRBJ1-5; D possibly corresponds to TRBD1 (6 bases). Germline lookup yields CDR1 MGHRA and CDR2 YSYEKL. Between the trimmed V and J ends, which lost 1 base and 11 bases, there was a span of 12 bases. The length of the CDR3 is 13 residues. As DNA, the CDR3 is TGCGCCAGCAGCCAAGCCGACAGGCAAGCCCAGCATTTT. This codes for CASSQADRQAQHF.

In DNA, the CDR3 is TGTGCCAGCAGCCAAGCCAGGGCTGAAGCTTTCTTT. Translating it yields CASSQARAEAFF. The rearrangement uses TRBV3-1 (or the pseudogene TRBV3-2) and TRBJ1-1, with D perhaps TRBD1 (5 bases). In germline, CDR1 is LGHDT, CDR2 YNNKEL (reference sequence). The V and J ends lost 1 base and 6 bases respectively, with 6 bases between them. The CDR3 covers 12 residues.

The chain recombines TRBV28 with TRBJ1-4, with TRBD1 identical over 8 bases. Germline CDR1 and CDR2: MDHEN and SYDVKM. The CDR3 length is 18 residues. J gave up 3 bases and V 5 bases, and 14 bases lay outside the gene matches. In DNA, the CDR3 is TGTGCCAGCAGTCCTCAGGGGGCGGGTGCTCCAGCTAATGAAAAACTGTTTTTT. Amino acid sequence: CASSPQGAGAPANEKLFF.

The rearrangement links TRBV30 to TRBJ1-5; possibly TRBD1 for D (5 bases). Per the germline V gene, CDR1 is GTSNPN and CDR2 is SVGIG (reference sequence). V gave up 2 bases and J gave up 5 bases, with 16 bases separating them. The CDR3 contains 15 residues. The DNA of the CDR3 is TGTGCCTGGAGTAGGCCGACAGAAAAGTATCAGCCCCAGCATTTT. Its translation is CAWSRPTEKYQPQHF.

The J gene is TRBJ2-2, the V gene TRBV18, with TRBD1 as a possible D gene (5 bases). V was cut by 2 bases and J by 8 bases, with 12 bases left in between. Germline V gene lookup returns CDR1 KGHSH and CDR2 LQKENI. The CDR3 runs to 14 residues. The CDR3 is CASSPGQVLGELFF. DNA of the CDR3: TGTGCCAGCTCACCAGGACAAGTCTTGGGGGAGCTGTTTTTT.

V is TRBV15 and J is TRBJ1-3; D not certain. Germline CDR1 and CDR2: LNHNV and YYDKDF (reference sequence). Between the trimmed V and J ends, which lost 1 base and 0 bases, there was a span of 4 bases. The CDR3 has 14 residues. The CDR3 DNA follows: TGTGCCACCAGCAGAGGCAGCTCTGGAAACACCATATATTTT. This sequence encodes CATSRGSSGNTIYF. The whole variable domain, remainder taken from reference TRBV15 and TRBJ1-3, is DAMVIQNPRYQVTQFGKPVTLSCSQTLNHNVMYWYQQKSSQAPKLLFHYYDKDFNNEADTPDNFQSRRPNTSFCFLDIRSPGLGDTAMYLCATSRGSSGNTIYFGEGSWLTVV.

The chain recombines TRBV5-4 with TRBJ1-4; TRBD1 agrees at 8 bases. Germline values: CDR1 SGHNT, CDR2 YYREEE (reference sequence). V dropped 3 bases and J dropped 9; count of bases not matched to a gene: 7. The CDR3 contains 14 residues. For the CDR3, the DNA is TGTGCCAGCAGCTCCGGACAGGGCGGTCAAAAACTGTTTTTT. It codes for CASSSGQGGQKLFF.

This clone was seen once. Within the sample, other DNA sequences also encode this same CDR3. This sequence joins TRBV18 and TRBJ2-3; D unresolved. This CDR3 is 14 amino acids long. Germline CDR1 KGHSH, CDR2 LQKENI. V was clipped by 2 bases and J by 0 bases, with 6 bases between them. Here the CDR3 reads CASSPAPSTDTQYF. DNA of the CDR3: TGTGCCAGCTCACCAGCGCCGAGCACAGATACGCAGTATTTT. Based on the CDR3 plus reference TRBV18 and TRBJ2-3, the full variable domain is NAGVMQNPRHLVRRRGQEARLRCSPMKGHSHVYWYRQLPEEGLKFMVYLQKENIIDESGMPKERFSAEFPKEGPSILRIQQVVRGDSAAYFCASSPAPSTDTQYFGPGTRLTVL.

This clone was seen just once. The V call is TRBV4-1, the J call TRBJ2-7; maybe TRBD2 (6 bases). The CDR3 spans 12 residues. Per germline, CDR1 MGHRA and CDR2 YSYEKL. V was cut by 5 bases and J by 7 bases, with 12 bases left in between. CDR3 residues: CASSTLAGEQYV. CDR3 bases: TGCGCCAGCAGCACCCTTGCGGGGGAGCAGTACGTC.

V and J are TRBV6-6 and TRBJ1-5, with 7 bases lining up with TRBD1. Germline CDR1 reads MNHNY; CDR2 reads SVGAGI (reference sequence). The trim removed 4 bases at V and 2 bases at J, leaving 8 bases unmatched. The CDR3 length is 16 residues. The CDR3 region is CASSWRTGAGNQPQHF. The CDR3 nucleotides read TGTGCCAGCAGTTGGAGAACAGGGGCTGGCAATCAGCCCCAGCATTTT.

V is TRBV11-2 and J is TRBJ1-4, with no clear D. V shed 8 bases and J shed 7 bases, with 11 bases lying between them. From germline, CDR1 is SGHAT and CDR2 FQNNGV. The CDR3 consists of 12 residues. This chain's CDR3 is CASSLEGEKLFF. The CDR3 DNA is TGTGCCAGCTCGCTAGAGGGTGAAAAACTGTTTTTT.

CDR3 sequence: CASSPGGGQQPQHF. CDR3 nucleotide sequence: TGTGCCAGCAGCCCCGGTGGGGGGCAACAGCCCCAGCATTTT. This rearrangement joins TRBV5-6 to TRBJ1-5, with a possible D match to TRBD1 (6 bases). This CDR3 has 14 residues. V shed 4 bases and J shed 7 bases, with 15 bases lying between them. CDR1 and CDR2 from the germline V gene are SGHDT and YYEEEE.

The CDR3 DNA is TGTGCCAGTAGCAAGGGGGATTCGGAGACCCAGTACTTC. As protein: CASSKGDSETQYF. The chain couples TRBV28 to TRBJ2-5, with D perhaps TRBD1 (6 bases). The germline gives CDR1 MDHEN, CDR2 SYDVKM. With 9 bases removed from V and 5 bases from J, the gap between germline ends came to 16 bases. The CDR3 has 13 residues.

The chain has TRBV7-2 and TRBJ2-2; a weak D match, TRBD1 (6 bases). CDR3 size: 16 residues. Per germline, CDR1 SGHTA and CDR2 FQGNSA. Deletions cut 5 bases from V and 4 bases from J, with 17 bases between. This chain's CDR3 is CASSTRNRVTTGELFF. The CDR3 bases are TGTGCCAGCAGCACACGTAACAGGGTGACCACCGGGGAGCTGTTTTTT.

V is TRBV14 and J is TRBJ1-1; maybe TRBD1 (5 bases). Germline CDR1 reads SGHDN; CDR2 reads FVKESK. The CDR3 spans 14 residues. V was shortened by 0 bases and J by 6 bases, with 11 bases between the two germline ends. As DNA, the CDR3 is TGTGCCAGCAGCCAAGACGGGGGGTATGCTGAAGCTTTCTTT. It translates to CASSQDGGYAEAFF.

The chain joins TRBV15 to TRBJ1-1; D perhaps matches TRBD1 (5 bases). The CDR3 extends over 14 amino acids. Germline CDR1 reads LNHNV; CDR2 reads YYDKDF (reference sequence). The V end lost 1 base, the J end lost 8 bases, and 14 bases lay between the germline ends. The CDR3 sequence is CATSRGRGAVEAFF. CDR3 sequence (DNA): TGTGCCACCAGCAGAGGAAGAGGGGCCGTGGAAGCTTTCTTT.

The CDR3 sequence: CASSLNSQKAFF. CDR3 nucleotide sequence: TGTGCCAGCAGTTTGAATAGTCAGAAAGCTTTCTTT. J is TRBJ1-1 and V is TRBV12-3 or TRBV12-4, with D unclear. The CDR3 spans 12 residues. Trimming left V 3 bases short and J 9 bases short, with 11 bases between.

This chain connects TRBV5-1 to TRBJ2-1, with D possibly TRBD1 on 5 matching bases. Germline assignment: CDR1 SGHRS and CDR2 YFSETQ. The CDR3 consists of 13 residues. V dropped 2 bases and J dropped 7 bases, with 10 bases sitting between them. This chain's CDR3 is CASSFQGSNEQFF. DNA for the CDR3: TGCGCCAGCAGCTTCCAGGGTAGTAATGAGCAGTTCTTC.

Only one count was recorded for this clone. V and J are TRBV7-9 and TRBJ2-7; D remains ambiguous. The CDR3 sequence is 12 residues long. Germline CDR1 reads SEHNR; CDR2 reads FQNEAQ (reference sequence). The germline V and J ends were trimmed by 1 base and 7 bases, with 8 bases remaining between them. CDR3 bases: TGTGCCAGCAGCTTAGAGTTTGGAGAGCAGTACTTC. Its translation: CASSLEFGEQYF.

This clone was seen just once. The chain couples TRBV6-6 to TRBJ1-1; D not resolved. The CDR3 runs 13 residues. With 7 bases removed from V and 4 bases from J, the gap between germline ends came to 13 bases. In germline, CDR1 is MNHNY, CDR2 SVGAGI (reference sequence). CDR3 DNA: TGTGCCAGCATACGACTGGGCGGCACTGAAGCTTTCTTT. Translation gives CASIRLGGTEAFF.

The chain is built from TRBV7-9 and TRBJ2-7; possible D gene TRBD1, 7 bases. The CDR3 runs 16 residues. The germline CDR1 and CDR2 sequences are SEHNR and FQNEAQ (reference sequence). V lost 1 base, J lost 7 bases, and 20 bases lay in between. The CDR3 DNA follows: TGTGCCAGCAGCTTAGGAGTTAGGCAGGGGGGCAGAGAGCAGTACTTC. Protein product: CASSLGVRQGGREQYF.

V usage is TRBV2 and J usage is TRBJ2-3; TRBD1 matches 7 bases. This CDR3 comprises 18 residues. Trimming removed 6 bases from V and 0 bases from J; junction bases left unmatched: 15. Looked up from germline, CDR1 is SNHLY and CDR2 is FYNNEI. The CDR3 loop reads CASRARQGATFSTDTQYF. The CDR3 coding sequence is TGTGCCAGCAGGGCGAGACAGGGTGCGACCTTCAGCACAGATACGCAGTATTTT.

The CDR3, as DNA: TGTGCCAGCTCACCCGATGCTAGCGCGGGTCGGGAGACCCAGTACTTC. The encoded protein is CASSPDASAGRETQYF. V gene TRBV18 combines with J gene TRBJ2-5; D is perhaps TRBD2 (6 bases). Germline V gene data show CDR1 as KGHSH and CDR2 as LQKENI. The CDR3 has 16 residues. The V and J ends lost 3 bases and 5 bases respectively, with 19 bases between them.

The chain joins TRBV5-1 to TRBJ2-1, with a possible D match to TRBD1 (5 bases). V gave up 4 bases and J gave up 6 bases, with 20 bases separating them. Germline V gives CDR1 SGHRS, CDR2 YFSETQ. The CDR3 loop spans 16 amino acids. CDR3 nucleotides: TGCGCCAGCAGCGCCAATCCGCAGGGTACGAGCAATGAGCAGTTCTTC. It codes for CASSANPQGTSNEQFF.